The clone carrying this T cell receptor beta chain was seen more than once but under ten times. Its antigen is not known. This entry belongs to a study of beta chain features in type 1 diabetes. Study findings and constraints: A cDNA-based sequencing approach could over-represent cells with high TCR expression. Patients with Type 1 diabetes showed moderately but significantly shorter TCRB CDR3s in all four CD4+ subsets. Among type 1 diabetes patients, VDJ junctions had fewer insertions and more deletions.

Expressed TCRB transcripts were sequenced because the isolated RNA had all been reverse transcribed beforehand. TCRdb's copy holds only in-frame clones and misses some; the assay was immunoSEQ multiplex PCR. The sample lists over 500,000 clones; roughly 15% were seen once. Germline lookup yields CDR1 MRHNA and CDR2 SNTAGT. The CDR3 runs to 16 residues. V shed 6 bases and J 4 bases; nucleotides not matched to a gene: 9. This receptor was taken from a man between 18 and 35 years old in good health. The chain uses TRBV6-4 and TRBJ2-2, with 9 bases that match TRBD2. Sequencing used naive CD4+ T cells from blood. The CDR3 region is CASSMLAGRSTGELFF. The CDR3, as DNA: TGTGCCAGCAGCATGCTAGCGGGGCGGAGCACCGGGGAGCTGTTTTTT.